This is a list of T cell receptor beta chains from one sample in a study of cytomegalovirus exposure and HLA in healthy donors. Profiled with immunoSEQ multiplex PCR; TCRdb holds only in-frame clones, not every one. The repertoire holds 210,000 or so clones, about three quarters seen once, with around 1.8% in the top ten. The sequencing input was PBMCs. The receptors were gathered from a young man in good health and CMV-seronegative. Both conserved end residues are part of each CDR3. A D gene is named only where the DNA matches it firmly. Not all rows give a size; the values are once, few, many and, for expanded clones, a class.

d_gene,v_gene,j_gene,abundance,CDR3nt,CDR3aa
.,TRBV11-3,TRBJ1-5,.,TGTGCCAGCAGCTTAGATGGGGGCACCGGGGCCCAGCATTTT,CASSLDGGTGAQHF
TRBD2,TRBV27,TRBJ2-1,.,TGTGCCAGCAGTCCCTCCCTCACTAGCGGGAGGTACGATTATTCCTACAATGAGCAGTTCTTC,CASSPSLTSGRYDYSYNEQFF
TRBD1,TRBV7-3,TRBJ1-2,.,TGTGCCAGCAGCCCCGGGACAGGGTTGGGCTACACCTTC,CASSPGTGLGYTF
TRBD2,TRBV4-3,TRBJ2-7,.,TGCGCCAGCAGCCGACAGGTGGAACTAGCGGGAGGTTCCTACGAGCAGTACTTC,CASSRQVELAGGSYEQYF
.,TRBV5-4,TRBJ2-5,.,TGTGCCAGCAGCCCTGGACTGCAAGAGACCCAGTACTTC,CASSPGLQETQYF
TRBD1,TRBV7-9,TRBJ2-1,.,TGTGCCAGCAGCTTAGGACAGGGTGGTACCGATGAGCAGTTCTTC,CASSLGQGGTDEQFF
TRBD1,TRBV11-3,TRBJ1-2,once,TGTGCCAGCAGCTTAGATGAAGTGGGACAGGGGTGGAATGGCTACACCTTC,CASSLDEVGQGWNGYTF
TRBD1,TRBV7-8,TRBJ1-5,few,TGTGCCAGCAGACGGACAGGGGAAACATATAGCAATCAGCCCCAGCATTTT,CASRRTGETYSNQPQHF
.,TRBV18,TRBJ1-5,.,TGTGCCAGCTCGCCCAGCCGGGAAAGCAATCAGCCCCAGCATTTT,CASSPSRESNQPQHF
.,TRBV28,TRBJ2-2,.,TGTGCCAGCAGCAGGACAGACACGAACACCGGGGAGCTGTTTTTT,CASSRTDTNTGELFF
TRBD2,TRBV11-2,TRBJ2-5,.,TGTGCCAGCAGCTTAGCTACCGGGAGGACCCAAGAGACCCAGTACTTC,CASSLATGRTQETQYF
TRBD2,TRBV19,TRBJ2-2,few,TGTGCCAGTATGGGACTAGCGGGCACCGGGGAGCTGTTTTTT,CASMGLAGTGELFF
.,TRBV7-8,TRBJ1-5,once,TGTGCCAGCAGCTTAGCGCCCCATCAGGGATCGAATCAGCCCCAGCATTTT,CASSLAPHQGSNQPQHF
.,TRBV6-5,TRBJ2-7,.,TGTGCCAGCAGTTACTCGTTTGGTCAGGTGGTGGACGAGCAGTACTTC,CASSYSFGQVVDEQYF
TRBD1,TRBV7-9,TRBJ1-1,.,TGTGCCAGCAGCTTTGGGACAGTGACCATGAACACTGAAGCTTTCTTT,CASSFGTVTMNTEAFF
.,TRBV7-9,TRBJ1-5,.,TGTTCCAGCAGCCTATCGGGACTGACTAATCAGCGCCAGCATTTT,CSSSLSGLTNQRQHF
.,TRBV29-1,TRBJ1-2,.,TGCAGCGTTGGGGGGGGTACGAACTATGGCTACACCTTC,CSVGGGTNYGYTF
.,TRBV10-3,TRBJ1-5,.,TGTGCCATCAGTGGTTCAGGGGACAATCAGCCCCAGCATTTT,CAISGSGDNQPQHF
.,TRBV7-8,TRBJ2-4,.,TGTGCCAGCAGCTTCGTCGGGGGAGGACGGAGGGCTCCGGCCAAAAACATTCAGTACTTC,CASSFVGGGRRAPAKNIQYF
.,TRBV27,TRBJ1-2,.,TGTGCCAGCAGTTCTACGGGGACAAGGGGCGATGGCTACACCTTC,CASSSTGTRGDGYTF
TRBD1,TRBV19,TRBJ2-7,.,TGTGCCAGTAGCAGGGGGACCCATACTACCTACGAGCAGTACTTC,CASSRGTHTTYEQYF
TRBD2,TRBV28,TRBJ2-7,.,TGTGCCAGCAGTCTCGGGACTAGCGGGACCGAGCAGTACTTC,CASSLGTSGTEQYF
.,TRBV9,TRBJ2-2,.,TGTGCCAGCAGTCCGATAGTTAACACCGGGGAGCTGTTTTTT,CASSPIVNTGELFF
.,TRBV6-8,TRBJ2-7,.,TGTGCCAGCTCTATTTTTCTTGCGGGACTTTCGAGGGGCGAGCAGTACTTC,CASSIFLAGLSRGEQYF
TRBD2,TRBV4-2,TRBJ2-5,.,TGTGCCAGCAGCCAAGATCGAAGGGACGGGGGGGAGACCCAGTACTTC,CASSQDRRDGGETQYF
TRBD1,TRBV6-5,TRBJ1-1,.,TGTGCCAGCAGTTACAGAGGGGGCCAAGCTTTCTTT,CASSYRGGQAFF
.,TRBV27,TRBJ2-5,.,TGTGCCAGCAGTTTCCAGGGGCGAGAGGAGACCCAGTACTTC,CASSFQGREETQYF
TRBD1,TRBV7-2,TRBJ2-4,.,TGTGCCAGCAGTCGGGGACAGGGAGAGGGCATTCAGTACTTC,CASSRGQGEGIQYF
TRBD2,TRBV19,TRBJ2-1,.,TGTGCCAGTAGTATAGGGACTAGCGGGAGTATTAGCAATGAGCAGTTCTTC,CASSIGTSGSISNEQFF
TRBD2,TRBV4-2,TRBJ2-1,few,TGTGCCAGCAGCCAAGATGATGTAGCGGGCAGAGGCGACAATGAGCAGTTCTTC,CASSQDDVAGRGDNEQFF
.,TRBV7-8,TRBJ2-5,.,TGTGCCAGCAGAAGGGGATTGGATGAGACCCAGTACTTC,CASRRGLDETQYF
.,TRBV5-1,TRBJ2-3,.,TGCGCCAGCAGCTTGGATCGGCAGGGAGGCGCAGATACGCAGTATTTT,CASSLDRQGGADTQYF
TRBD2,TRBV30,TRBJ2-2,.,TGTGCCTGGAGTTCCGGACTAGCGCACACCGGGGAGCTGTTTTTT,CAWSSGLAHTGELFF
TRBD1,TRBV28,TRBJ1-5,.,TGTGCCAGCAGCCTACAGGGGGGCATAAGCAATCAGCCCCAGCATTTT,CASSLQGGISNQPQHF
TRBD1,TRBV7-6,TRBJ1-1,.,TGTGCCAGCAGCCACCGACAGGGAGTAAACACTGAAGCTTTCTTT,CASSHRQGVNTEAFF
.,TRBV6-1,TRBJ1-5,few,TGTGCCAGCAGTGAAGGACAGAGTAGCAATCAGCCCCAGCATTTT,CASSEGQSSNQPQHF
TRBD1,TRBV7-2,TRBJ2-5,few,TGTGCCAGCAGCCGGGACAGGGCGGAAGAGACCCAGTACTTC,CASSRDRAEETQYF
.,TRBV5-1,TRBJ1-3,.,TGCGCCAGCAGTCGGGACTCCTCTGGAAACACCATATATTTT,CASSRDSSGNTIYF
.,TRBV4-2,TRBJ2-6,few,TGTGCCAGCAGCCAAGATGGCACCTCTGGGGCCAACGTCCTGACTTTC,CASSQDGTSGANVLTF
TRBD1,TRBV19,TRBJ2-3,few,TGTGCCAGTAGTATACGCCCGACAGGGGGCCCGACAGATACGCAGTATTTT,CASSIRPTGGPTDTQYF
.,TRBV7-9,TRBJ2-3,.,TGTGCCAGCAGCTTGGAGGGGGCGCATTCAGATACGCAGTATTTT,CASSLEGAHSDTQYF
.,TRBV10-3,TRBJ1-2,few,TGTGCCATCAGTGGAGGGGCCCGCCTGGCGGGGTTATATGGCTACACCTTC,CAISGGARLAGLYGYTF
TRBD2,TRBV4-3,TRBJ2-1,.,TGCGCCAGCAGCCAGCTAACTAGCGGGCCGCACAATGAGCAGTTCTTC,CASSQLTSGPHNEQFF
TRBD1,TRBV30,TRBJ1-5,.,TGTGCCTGGAGTGTTCAGGGGGCCCCCAATCAGCCCCAGCATTTT,CAWSVQGAPNQPQHF
TRBD1,TRBV4-1,TRBJ1-6,.,TGCGCCAGCAGCCAAGAAGGGTCACCGGGACAGGGGAATAATTCACCCCTCCACTTT,CASSQEGSPGQGNNSPLHF
.,TRBV5-1,TRBJ2-3,.,TGCGCCAGCAGCCCGTTCGGCGGGGACCCCACAGATACGCAGTATTTT,CASSPFGGDPTDTQYF
TRBD1,TRBV28,TRBJ1-4,.,TGTGCCAGCAGCCCCCTTTATCAGGGGGGACTGTTTTTT,CASSPLYQGGLFF
TRBD2,TRBV7-9,TRBJ2-7,.,TGTGCCAGCAGTCCTGAGGCGGGGGAGTACGAGCAGTACTTC,CASSPEAGEYEQYF
.,TRBV19,TRBJ1-5,.,TGTGCCAGTAGTTACCCGGGACAAAGAAGACCGCCCCAGCATTTT,CASSYPGQRRPPQHF
TRBD2,TRBV4-2,TRBJ2-1,.,TGTGCCAGCAGCCGAGGACTAGCGGGGGGGAAGGAGCAGTTCTTC,CASSRGLAGGKEQFF